Sequencing of this TCR beta chain was carried out in a study of early T cells in non-severe SARS-CoV-2 infection. About the research overall: Chains stayed unpaired after sequencing of bulk RNA from unsorted whole blood.

This clonotype was recorded a few times. The antigen is undetermined. Trimming stripped 3 bases from V and 0 bases from J, with 6 bases between. The CDR3 spans 14 residues. cDNA molecules, individually, were tagged with unique molecular identifiers. One entry per CDR3 protein results from TCRdb running MiXCR on the 5' RACE reads. The sample has about 42,000 distinct CDR3 sequences, about 6.5% seen once. Broader study findings: VDJdb-based annotation leaned toward anti-spike CD8 responses and missed private and CD4 specificities.

The origin of this receptor is an adult who was a healthcare worker with PCR-confirmed SARS-CoV-2 infection or an uninfected control (not recorded which). The starting material was whole blood, obtained at baseline. The chain is built from TRBV12-3 or TRBV12-4 and TRBJ1-5; D not resolved. For the CDR3, the DNA is TGTGCCAGCAGTTTCGGGAATAGCAATCAGCCCCAGCATTTT. Translated, it gives CASSFGNSNQPQHF.